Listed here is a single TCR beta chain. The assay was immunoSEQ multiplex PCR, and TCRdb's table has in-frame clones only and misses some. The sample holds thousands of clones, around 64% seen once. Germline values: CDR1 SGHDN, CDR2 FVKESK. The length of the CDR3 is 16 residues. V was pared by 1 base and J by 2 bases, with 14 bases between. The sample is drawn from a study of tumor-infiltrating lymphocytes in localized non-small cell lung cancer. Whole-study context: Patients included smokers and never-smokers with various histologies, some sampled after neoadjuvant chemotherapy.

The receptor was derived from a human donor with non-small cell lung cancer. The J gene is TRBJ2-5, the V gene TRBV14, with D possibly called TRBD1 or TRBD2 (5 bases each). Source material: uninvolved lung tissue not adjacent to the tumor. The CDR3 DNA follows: TGTGCCAGCAGCCAAGTGTCAGGGACGGGACAAGAGACCCAGTACTTC. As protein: CASSQVSGTGQETQYF. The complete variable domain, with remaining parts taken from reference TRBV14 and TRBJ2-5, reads EAGVTQFPSHSVIEKGQTVTLRCDPISGHDNLYWYRRVMGKEIKFLLHFVKESKQDESGMPNNRFLAERTGGTYSTLKVQPAELEDSGVYFCASSQVSGTGQETQYFGPGTRLLVL.